This T cell receptor beta chain was captured by sequencing in a study of early T cells in non-severe SARS-CoV-2 infection. Germline CDR1 is SEHNR and CDR2 is FQNEAQ (reference sequence). This CDR3 comprises 14 residues. V lost 1 base and J lost 2, with 9 bases in between. TCRdb redid the calling of the 5' RACE reads with MiXCR, one entry per CDR3 protein. The repertoire holds tens of thousands of distinct CDR3 sequences, 10% to 15% seen once, with more than 15% in the top ten. At least ten counts were recorded for this clonotype. This clonotype originated in an adult who was a healthcare worker with PCR-confirmed SARS-CoV-2 infection or an uninfected control (not recorded which). Sequencing used whole blood. The chain links TRBV7-9 to TRBJ2-7; D remains unclear. The CDR3 DNA is TGTGCCAGCAGCTTAGGGGTACAAACCTACGAGCAGTACTTC. It encodes CASSLGVQTYEQYF.